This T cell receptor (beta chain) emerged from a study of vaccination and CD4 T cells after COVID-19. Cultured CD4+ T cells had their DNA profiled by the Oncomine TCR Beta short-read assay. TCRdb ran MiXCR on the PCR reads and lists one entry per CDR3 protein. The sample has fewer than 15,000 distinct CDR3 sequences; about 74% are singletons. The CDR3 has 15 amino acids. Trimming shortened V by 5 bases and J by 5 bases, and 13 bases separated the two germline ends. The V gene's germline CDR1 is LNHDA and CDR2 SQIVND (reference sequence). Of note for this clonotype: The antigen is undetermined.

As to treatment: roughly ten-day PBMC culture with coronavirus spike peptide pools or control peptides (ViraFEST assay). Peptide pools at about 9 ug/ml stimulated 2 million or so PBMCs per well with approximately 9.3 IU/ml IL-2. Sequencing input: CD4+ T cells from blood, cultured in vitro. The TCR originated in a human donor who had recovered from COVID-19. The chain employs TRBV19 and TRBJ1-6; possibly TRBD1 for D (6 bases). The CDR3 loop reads CASSSGTRNNSPLHF. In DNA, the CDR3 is TGTGCCAGTAGTTCCGGGACACGGAATAATTCACCCCTCCACTTT.